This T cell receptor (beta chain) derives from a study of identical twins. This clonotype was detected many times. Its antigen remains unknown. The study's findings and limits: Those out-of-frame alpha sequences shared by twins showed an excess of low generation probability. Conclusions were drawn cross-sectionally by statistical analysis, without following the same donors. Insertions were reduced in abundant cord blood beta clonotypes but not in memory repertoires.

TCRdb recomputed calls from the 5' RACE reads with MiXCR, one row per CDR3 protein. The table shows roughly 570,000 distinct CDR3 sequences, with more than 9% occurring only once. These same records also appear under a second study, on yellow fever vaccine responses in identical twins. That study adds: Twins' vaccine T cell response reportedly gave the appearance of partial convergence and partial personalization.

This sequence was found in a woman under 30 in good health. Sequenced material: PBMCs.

CDR3 in amino acids: CASSYSWREVSYEQYF. The CDR3 DNA is TGTGCCAGCAGTTACTCGTGGAGGGAAGTATCCTACGAGCAGTACTTC. The chain combines TRBV6-5 with TRBJ2-7, with D possibly matching TRBD2 (6 bases). V lost 0 bases and J lost 1, with 13 bases in between. CDR1 is MNHEY, CDR2 SVGAGI, per germline. This CDR3 spans 16 amino acids.